The present T cell receptor beta chain was sequenced within a study of cytomegalovirus exposure and HLA in healthy donors. The PCR contained 60 Vbeta and 13 Jbeta primers. In the original processing: An analysis performed later counted 75 million to 80 million unique TCR beta chains (roughly 10 million of them shared). Data came from immunoSEQ multiplex PCR; TCRdb stores just in-frame clones and leaves some out. V and J calls and clone size are as listed in that table; D and trimming were resolved from the DNA. Of 150,000 or so clones detected, around 80% appear once; the ten largest clones hold roughly 6.7%. This clone came up once. At sampling all donors were nominally healthy, likely with unrecorded immune exposures. Sequenced sample: PBMCs. The receptor was isolated from a man aged 50-60 years in good health and CMV-seropositive.

The DNA of the CDR3 is TGCGCCAGCAGCCACGGGACAGGGGGCTTTGAAGCTTTCTTT. Amino acids: CASSHGTGGFEAFF. The rearrangement joins TRBV5-1 to TRBJ1-1, with 12 bases aligning to TRBD1. Unmatched junction bases numbered 5, after V lost 4 bases and J lost 7 bases. Germline-derived CDR1 and CDR2 are SGHRS and YFSETQ. The CDR3 length is 14 residues.